This T cell receptor beta chain was found in a study of Graves' ophthalmopathy and Graves' hyperthyroidism. Worth noting for this clonotype: A read error is possible here, since a much larger clone lies one base away.

The CDR3 extends over 15 amino acids. Trimming took 4 bases from V and 2 from J; bases not matched to a gene: 7. Amplifying from RNA transcripts, the study obtained TCR beta CDR3 regions. HTBI primers were used in a first-round RT-PCR, which preceded a second-round multiplex PCR. Via MiXCR, TCRdb re-called the multiplex PCR reads, giving one row per CDR3 protein. Among around 520,000 distinct CDR3 sequences, about two fifths were seen once, and the ten largest hold 3.5% to 5%. This clonotype originated in an adult man with Graves' hyperthyroidism. The sequenced sample consisted of peripheral blood or thyroid tissue (not recorded which). The chain is built from TRBV12-3 or TRBV12-4 and TRBJ2-7; 8 nucleotides align to TRBD2. CDR3 residues: CASSSGGTSPYEQYF. CDR3 nucleotides: TGTGCCAGCAGTTCGGGAGGGACTTCCCCCTACGAGCAGTACTTC.